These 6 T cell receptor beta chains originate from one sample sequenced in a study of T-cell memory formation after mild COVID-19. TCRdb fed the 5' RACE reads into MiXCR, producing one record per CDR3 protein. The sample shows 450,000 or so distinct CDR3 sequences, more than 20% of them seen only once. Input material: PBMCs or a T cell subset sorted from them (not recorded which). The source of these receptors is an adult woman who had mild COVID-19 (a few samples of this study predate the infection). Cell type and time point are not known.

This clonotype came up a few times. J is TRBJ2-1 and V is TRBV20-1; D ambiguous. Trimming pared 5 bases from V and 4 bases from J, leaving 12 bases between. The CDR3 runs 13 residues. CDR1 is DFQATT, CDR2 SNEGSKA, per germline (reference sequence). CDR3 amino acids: CSAGPGLYNEQFF. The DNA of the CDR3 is TGCAGTGCTGGCCCGGGCCTATACAATGAGCAGTTCTTC.

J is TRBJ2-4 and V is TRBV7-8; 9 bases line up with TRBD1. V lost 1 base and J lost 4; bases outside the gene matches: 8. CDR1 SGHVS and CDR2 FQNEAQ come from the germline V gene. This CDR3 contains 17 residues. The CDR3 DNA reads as TGTGCCAGCAGCTTAGGACAGGGGGTGACAATAAAAAACATTCAGTACTTC. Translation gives CASSLGQGVTIKNIQYF.

DNA of the CDR3: TGTGCCAGCAGCCAAGATCTTGAGGCGGGGTTGAGCACAGATACGCAGTATTTT. Translated: CASSQDLEAGLSTDTQYF. The chain couples TRBV3-1 to TRBJ2-3; D may be TRBD2 (6 bases). Germline assignment: CDR1 LGHDT and CDR2 YNNKEL (reference sequence). The CDR3 loop spans 18 amino acids. The V and J ends lost 0 bases and 0 bases respectively, with 16 bases between them.

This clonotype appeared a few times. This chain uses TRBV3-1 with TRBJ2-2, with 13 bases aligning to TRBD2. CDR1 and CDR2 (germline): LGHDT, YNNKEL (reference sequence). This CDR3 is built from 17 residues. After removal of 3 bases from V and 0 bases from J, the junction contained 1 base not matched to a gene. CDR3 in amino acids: CASSHGTSGANTGELFF. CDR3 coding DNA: TGTGCCAGCAGCCACGGGACTAGCGGGGCGAACACCGGGGAGCTGTTTTTT. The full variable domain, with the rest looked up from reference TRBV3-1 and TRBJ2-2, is DTAVSQTPKYLVTQMGNDKSIKCEQNLGHDTMYWYKQDSKKFLKIMFSYNNKELIINETVPNRFSPKSPDKAHLNLHINSLELGDSAVYFCASSHGTSGANTGELFFGEGSRLTVL.

The CDR3 region is CAWSDRDGQPQHF. The CDR3, as DNA: TGTGCCTGGAGTGACAGGGACGGCCAGCCCCAGCATTTT. This chain uses TRBV30 with TRBJ1-5; weak D call: TRBD1 (6 bases). The V and J ends lost 1 base and 7 bases respectively, with 11 bases between them. Per germline, CDR1 GTSNPN and CDR2 SVGIG (reference sequence). There are 13 residues in the CDR3.

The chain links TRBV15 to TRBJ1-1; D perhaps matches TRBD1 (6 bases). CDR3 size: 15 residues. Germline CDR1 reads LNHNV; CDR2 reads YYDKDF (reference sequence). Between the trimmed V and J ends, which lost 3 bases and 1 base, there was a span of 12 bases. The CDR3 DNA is TGTGCCACCAGCAGGCGCAGGGGCCCGAACACTGAAGCTTTCTTT. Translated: CATSRRRGPNTEAFF.